The next 26 T cell receptor beta chains were all read from a single sample in a study of shared clonotypes between healthy human individuals. Profiled with immunoSEQ multiplex PCR; TCRdb holds only in-frame clones, not every one. Among approximately 530,000 clones listed, roughly 95% were seen once. The material sequenced was naive CD4+ T cells sorted from blood. Subset here: CD45RA+ positively selected. The receptors originated from a woman aged 25 to 39 in good health.

This rearrangement joins TRBV28 to TRBJ2-7; D gene unclear. The CDR3 has 12 residues. CDR1 and CDR2 (germline): MDHEN, SYDVKM. Trimming removed 5 bases from V and 6 bases from J, with 11 bases in between. CDR3 DNA: TGTGCCAGCAGTATCCCGAATCGCGAGCAGTACTTC. Residues: CASSIPNREQYF. The whole variable domain, filled in from reference TRBV28 and TRBJ2-7, reads DVKVTQSSRYLVKRTGEKVFLECVQDMDHENMFWYRQDPGLGLRLIYFSYDVKMKEKGDIPEGYSVSREKKERFSLILESASTNQTSMYLCASSIPNREQYFGPGTRLTVT.

The chain joins TRBV18 to TRBJ2-2; D unresolved. CDR3 length equals 16 residues. Germline values: CDR1 KGHSH, CDR2 LQKENI. Trimming pared 6 bases from V and 2 bases from J, leaving 16 bases between. CDR3 amino acids: CASSPDSELNTGELFF. The CDR3 nucleotides read TGTGCCAGCTCCCCCGATTCGGAATTAAACACCGGGGAGCTGTTTTTT.

V usage is TRBV28 and J usage is TRBJ2-2, with D possibly matching TRBD2 (5 bases). CDR3 size: 14 residues. Trimming left V 7 bases short and J 0 bases short, with 9 bases between. Germline CDR1 and CDR2: MDHEN and SYDVKM. CDR3 loop: CASTEGSNTGELFF. The DNA of the CDR3 is TGTGCCAGCACTGAGGGATCGAACACCGGGGAGCTGTTTTTT.

CDR3 DNA sequence: TGTGCCAGCAGCCCCTCTGGGGCTAGCGGGAGACCGAACACCGGGGAGCTGTTTTTT. It translates to CASSPSGASGRPNTGELFF. The chain couples TRBV5-4 to TRBJ2-2; 10 positions match TRBD2. The junction had 12 bases not matched to a gene; V was cut back by 4 bases and J by 0 bases. Looked up from germline, CDR1 is SGHNT and CDR2 is YYREEE (reference sequence). This CDR3 comprises 19 residues. Based on the CDR3 plus reference TRBV5-4 and TRBJ2-2, the full variable domain is ETGVTQSPTHLIKTRGQQVTLRCSSQSGHNTVSWYQQALGQGPQFIFQYYREEENGRGNFPPRFSGLQFPNYSSELNVNALELDDSALYLCASSPSGASGRPNTGELFFGEGSRLTVL.

The chain uses TRBV2 and TRBJ2-2; possible D gene TRBD1, 6 bases. Germline V lookup: CDR1 SNHLY, CDR2 FYNNEI. With 8 bases removed from V and 0 bases from J, the gap between germline ends came to 16 bases. The CDR3 totals 16 residues. The CDR3 DNA follows: TGTGCCAGCTGCCAACAGGGACCAGCGAACACCGGGGAGCTGTTTTTT. It specifies CASCQQGPANTGELFF.

This clone was seen once. Distinct nucleotide sequences in the sample also encode this CDR3. This chain links TRBV18 with TRBJ2-7; D gene unclear. Looked up from germline, CDR1 is KGHSH and CDR2 is LQKENI. Trimming pared 2 bases from V and 2 bases from J, leaving 4 bases between. There are 12 residues in the CDR3. As DNA, the CDR3 is TGTGCCAGCTCACCAGGGGCCTACGAGCAGTACTTC. It translates to CASSPGAYEQYF.

The chain couples TRBV5-1 to TRBJ2-7; no reliable D call. Trimming took off 0 bases at V and 2 bases at J, with 12 bases between the two ends. Germline V gene sequence: CDR1 SGHRS, CDR2 YFSETQ. The CDR3 covers 15 residues. CDR3 in DNA: TGCGCCAGCAGCTTGGGGGCCAACCCGCCCTACGAGCAGTACTTC. Amino acid sequence: CASSLGANPPYEQYF. The full variable domain, with the rest looked up from reference TRBV5-1 and TRBJ2-7, is KAGVTQTPRYLIKTRGQQVTLSCSPISGHRSVSWYQQTPGQGLQFLFEYFSETQRNKGNFPGRFSGRQFSNSRSEMNVSTLELGDSALYLCASSLGANPPYEQYFGPGTRLTVT.

This chain links TRBV6-4 with TRBJ2-3; D is uncertain. V was pared by 4 bases and J by 3 bases, with 8 bases between. This CDR3 comprises 13 residues. Germline CDR1 MRHNA, CDR2 SNTAGT. This chain's CDR3 is CASSGDWTDTQYF. CDR3 in DNA: TGTGCCAGCAGTGGAGACTGGACAGATACGCAGTATTTT.

This chain links TRBV15 with TRBJ2-7, with 10 bases fitting TRBD1. The CDR3 is 14 residues long. Germline CDR1 is LNHNV and CDR2 is YYDKDF (reference sequence). Trimming at V came to 3 bases and at J to 5 bases, leaving 4 bases not matched to a gene. The CDR3 spells CATSRGQGNNEQYF. CDR3 nucleotide sequence: TGTGCCACCAGCAGGGGACAGGGGAACAACGAGCAGTACTTC.

CDR3 sequence: CASGAGTGNHEQYF. The CDR3, as DNA: TGTGCCAGTGGGGCCGGGACAGGGAACCACGAGCAGTACTTC. The rearrangement links TRBV19 to TRBJ2-7, with 9 bases identical to TRBD1. V was clipped by 8 bases and J by 5 bases; unmatched bases: 10. CDR3 length equals 14 residues. Germline loops: CDR1 LNHDA, CDR2 SQIVND (reference sequence).

The V gene is TRBV7-8, the J gene TRBJ2-7, with D hard to call. Trimming removed 5 bases at V and 5 bases at J, with 25 bases between. The CDR3 has 17 residues. Germline V gives CDR1 SGHVS, CDR2 FQNEAQ. The DNA of the CDR3 is TGTGCCAGCAGCGTCACCGGGCCCCCCTTAGGACGCCACGAGCAGTACTTC. This sequence encodes CASSVTGPPLGRHEQYF.

This sequence joins TRBV9 and TRBJ2-7, with TRBD2 matching 11 bases. The CDR3 length is 15 residues. From germline, CDR1 is SGDLS and CDR2 YYNGEE. V was pared by 4 bases and J by 0 bases, with 3 bases of the junction left unmatched. CDR3 DNA sequence: TGTGCCAGCAGCCCGACTAGCGGGGACTCCTACGAGCAGTACTTC. Its translation: CASSPTSGDSYEQYF.

The CDR3, as DNA: TGTGCCAGCAGGACAGATAACACCGGGGAGCTGTTTTTT. This gives the protein CASRTDNTGELFF. V gene TRBV27 combines with J gene TRBJ2-2; possibly TRBD1 for D (5 bases). Deletions cut 6 bases from V and 2 bases from J, with 7 bases between. The CDR3 consists of 13 residues. Germline V gene data show CDR1 as MNHEY and CDR2 as SMNVEV (reference sequence).

J is TRBJ2-7 and V is TRBV19; 9 nucleotides align to TRBD1. The J segment lost 4 bases and the V segment lost 5 bases, leaving 6 bases of the junction unmatched. Per the germline V gene, CDR1 is LNHDA and CDR2 is SQIVND (reference sequence). The CDR3 runs to 14 residues. CDR3 in DNA: TGTGCCAGTAGTCCTACAGGGGGCTGGTACGAGCAGTACTTC. Protein sequence: CASSPTGGWYEQYF.

The genes are TRBV28 and TRBJ1-2, with TRBD1 matching 7 bases. V dropped 4 bases and J dropped 4; count of bases not matched to a gene: 9. From germline, CDR1 is MDHEN and CDR2 SYDVKM. The CDR3 has 15 amino acids. The CDR3 DNA is TGTGCCAGCAGTTCTTCAGGGGGAGACCCCTATGGCTACACCTTC. Translation: CASSSSGGDPYGYTF.

This clone occurred once. The chain couples TRBV19 to TRBJ2-5; TRBD1 might be the D (6 bases). The germline gives CDR1 LNHDA, CDR2 SQIVND (reference sequence). V lost 7 bases and J lost 1, with 10 bases in between. The CDR3 contains 13 residues. The CDR3 DNA is TGTGCCAGTATGACAGGCAGCCAAGAGACCCAGTACTTC. It codes for CASMTGSQETQYF.

This chain uses TRBV6-1 with TRBJ2-3; maybe TRBD2 (6 bases). V was clipped by 7 bases and J by 2 bases, with 22 bases between them. The CDR3 is 17 amino acids. The germline gives CDR1 MNHNS, CDR2 SASEGT. In DNA form, the CDR3 reads TGTGCCAGCATTGAGGCGCCCCGGCGGGGAGACACAGATACGCAGTATTTT. It translates to CASIEAPRRGDTDTQYF.

J is TRBJ2-5 and V is TRBV7-9; D is possibly TRBD1 (5 bases). The closer fit of TRBJ2-7 to the DNA end suggests the J call may be wrong. Germline CDR1 and CDR2: SEHNR and FQNEAQ (reference sequence). The CDR3 length is 14 residues. The CDR3 protein is CASSLGAGSGEQYF. In DNA form, the CDR3 reads TGTGCCAGCAGCTTAGGGGCAGGGTCTGGCGAGCAGTACTTC.

J is TRBJ1-3 and V is TRBV28, with TRBD1 matching 9 bases. With 4 bases clipped from V and 1 base from J, the junction kept 2 bases outside the gene matches. Germline V CDR1 and CDR2: MDHEN, SYDVKM. The CDR3 contains 15 residues. The CDR3 nucleotides are TGTGCCAGCAGTTCCGGACAGGGGTCTGGAAACACCATATATTTT. Amino acids: CASSSGQGSGNTIYF. The full variable domain, completed using reference TRBV28 and TRBJ1-3, is DVKVTQSSRYLVKRTGEKVFLECVQDMDHENMFWYRQDPGLGLRLIYFSYDVKMKEKGDIPEGYSVSREKKERFSLILESASTNQTSMYLCASSSGQGSGNTIYFGEGSWLTVV.

V usage is TRBV7-9 and J usage is TRBJ2-7, with TRBD2 matching over 13 bases. V lost 5 bases and J lost 0; bases outside the gene matches: 7. The CDR3 is made up of 17 amino acids. Per germline, CDR1 SEHNR and CDR2 FQNEAQ (reference sequence). CDR3 protein: CASSPSWTSGSSYEQYF. Here the CDR3 DNA reads TGTGCCAGCAGCCCCAGCTGGACTAGCGGGAGCTCCTACGAGCAGTACTTC.

This sequence joins TRBV4-1 and TRBJ2-1; D remains ambiguous. The CDR3 totals 13 residues. Looked up from germline, CDR1 is MGHRA and CDR2 is YSYEKL. The ends were cut back, 5 bases at V and 5 bases at J, with 10 bases in the middle. The CDR3 DNA is TGCGCCAGCAGCAAGGGAAACCACAATGAGCAGTTCTTC. Protein sequence: CASSKGNHNEQFF.

Concerning this clone itself: The sample contains more than one DNA sequence encoding this CDR3. The genes are TRBV7-6 and TRBJ2-7; TRBD2 matches 7 bases. The V and J ends lost 0 bases and 0 bases, in that order; junction bases with no gene match: 2. This CDR3 comprises 15 residues. Germline V gene data show CDR1 as SGHVS and CDR2 as FNYEAQ. Written as DNA, the CDR3 is TGTGCCAGCAGCTTAGCGGGGGGGTCCTCCTACGAGCAGTACTTC. This translates into CASSLAGGSSYEQYF.

V is TRBV5-1 and J is TRBJ2-1, with TRBD2 matching 7 bases. The CDR3 loop spans 16 amino acids. V was pared by 3 bases and J by 4 bases, with 10 bases of the junction left unmatched. Per the germline V gene, CDR1 is SGHRS and CDR2 is YFSETQ. CDR3 amino acids: CASSYWREPPYNEQFF. The CDR3 coding sequence is TGCGCCAGCAGCTATTGGCGGGAGCCCCCGTACAATGAGCAGTTCTTC.

The V and J genes are TRBV29-1 and TRBJ2-7; 7 bases are shared with TRBD1. Per germline, CDR1 SQVTM and CDR2 ANQGSEA. This CDR3 is built from 11 residues. Trimming at V came to 7 bases and at J to 3 bases, leaving 3 bases not matched to a gene. This chain's CDR3 is CSGGQIYEQYF. The CDR3 DNA sequence: TGCAGCGGGGGACAGATCTACGAGCAGTACTTC.

The rearrangement uses TRBV28 and TRBJ2-7; D uncertain. V lost 7 bases and J 0 bases, leaving 7 bases between the germline ends. The germline gives CDR1 MDHEN, CDR2 SYDVKM. The CDR3 runs 12 residues. The CDR3, as DNA: TGTGCCAGCAAGGGAAGCTCCTACGAGCAGTACTTC. Protein: CASKGSSYEQYF.

The chain recombines TRBV7-9 with TRBJ1-3; D unclear. There are 15 residues in the CDR3. V gave up 2 bases and J gave up 0 bases, with 8 bases separating them. Germline-derived CDR1 and CDR2 are SEHNR and FQNEAQ (reference sequence). CDR3 in amino acids: CASSLTGPSGNTIYF. CDR3 nucleotide sequence: TGTGCCAGCAGCTTAACCGGCCCCTCTGGAAACACCATATATTTT.